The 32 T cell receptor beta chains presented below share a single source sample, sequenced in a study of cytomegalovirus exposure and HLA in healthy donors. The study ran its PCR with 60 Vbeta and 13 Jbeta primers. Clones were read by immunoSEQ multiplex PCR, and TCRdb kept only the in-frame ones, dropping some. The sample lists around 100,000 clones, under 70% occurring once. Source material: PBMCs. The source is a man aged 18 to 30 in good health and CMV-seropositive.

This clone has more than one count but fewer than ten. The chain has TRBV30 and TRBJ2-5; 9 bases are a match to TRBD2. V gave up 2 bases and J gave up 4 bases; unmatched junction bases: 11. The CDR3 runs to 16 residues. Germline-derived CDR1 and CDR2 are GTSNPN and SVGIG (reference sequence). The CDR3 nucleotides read TGTGCCTGGAGTTCTGGGCGGGGGGGCCTGGGAGAGACCCAGTACTTC. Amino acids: CAWSSGRGGLGETQYF.

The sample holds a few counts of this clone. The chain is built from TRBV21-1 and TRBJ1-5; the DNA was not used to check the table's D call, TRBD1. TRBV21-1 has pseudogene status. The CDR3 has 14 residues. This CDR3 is CASRYRGGNQPQHF. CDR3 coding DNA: TGTGCCAGCAGATACAGGGGGGGTAATCAGCCCCAGCATTTT.

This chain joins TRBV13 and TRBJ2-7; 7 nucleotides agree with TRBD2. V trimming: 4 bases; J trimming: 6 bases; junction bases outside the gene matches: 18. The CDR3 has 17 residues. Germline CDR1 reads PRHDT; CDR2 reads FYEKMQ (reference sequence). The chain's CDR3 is CASSSPGGWGGVVEQYF. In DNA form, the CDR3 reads TGTGCCAGCAGCTCCCCCGGGGGTTGGGGGGGGGTCGTCGAGCAGTACTTC.

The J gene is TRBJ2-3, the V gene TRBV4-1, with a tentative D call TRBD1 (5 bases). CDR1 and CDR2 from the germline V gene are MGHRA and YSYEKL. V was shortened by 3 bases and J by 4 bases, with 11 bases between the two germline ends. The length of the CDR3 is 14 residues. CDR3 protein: CASSQVGVADTQYF. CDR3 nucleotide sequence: TGCGCCAGCAGCCAGGTAGGGGTGGCAGATACGCAGTATTTT.

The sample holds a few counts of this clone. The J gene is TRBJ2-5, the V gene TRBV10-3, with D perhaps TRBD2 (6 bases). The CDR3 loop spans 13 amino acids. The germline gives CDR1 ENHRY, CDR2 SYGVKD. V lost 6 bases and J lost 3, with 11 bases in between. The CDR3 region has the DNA TGTGCCATCAGCCGCGGGATGGAAGAGACCCAGTACTTC. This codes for CAISRGMEETQYF.

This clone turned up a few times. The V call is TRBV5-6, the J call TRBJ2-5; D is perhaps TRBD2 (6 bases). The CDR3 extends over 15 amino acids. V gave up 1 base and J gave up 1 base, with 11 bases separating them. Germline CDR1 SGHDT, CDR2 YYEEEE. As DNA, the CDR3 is TGTGCCAGCAGCTTGTGGGGGGTTGGCCAAGAGACCCAGTACTTC. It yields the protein CASSLWGVGQETQYF.

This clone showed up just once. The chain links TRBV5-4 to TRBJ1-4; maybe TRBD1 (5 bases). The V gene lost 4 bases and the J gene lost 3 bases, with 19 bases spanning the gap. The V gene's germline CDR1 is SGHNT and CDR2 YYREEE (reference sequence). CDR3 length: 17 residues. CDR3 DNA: TGTGCCAGCAGCGGAGGTCCGGGACTAGGGGCTAATGAAAAACTGTTTTTT. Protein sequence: CASSGGPGLGANEKLFF.

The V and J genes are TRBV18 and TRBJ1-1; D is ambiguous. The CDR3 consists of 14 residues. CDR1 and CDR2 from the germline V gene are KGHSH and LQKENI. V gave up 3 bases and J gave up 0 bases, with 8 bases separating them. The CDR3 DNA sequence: TGTGCCAGCTCACCTGGAGACTTGAACACTGAAGCTTTCTTT. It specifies CASSPGDLNTEAFF.

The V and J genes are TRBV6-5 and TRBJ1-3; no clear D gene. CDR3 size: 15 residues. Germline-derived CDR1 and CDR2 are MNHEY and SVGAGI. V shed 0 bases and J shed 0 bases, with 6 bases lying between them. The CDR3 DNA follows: TGTGCCAGCAGTTACTCGATGAGCTCTGGAAACACCATATATTTT. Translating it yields CASSYSMSSGNTIYF.

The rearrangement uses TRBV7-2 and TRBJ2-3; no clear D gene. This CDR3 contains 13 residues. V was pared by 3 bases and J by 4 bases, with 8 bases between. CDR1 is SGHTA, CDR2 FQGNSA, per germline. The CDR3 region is CASSLFVPDTQYF. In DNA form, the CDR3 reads TGTGCCAGCAGCTTGTTCGTCCCAGATACGCAGTATTTT.

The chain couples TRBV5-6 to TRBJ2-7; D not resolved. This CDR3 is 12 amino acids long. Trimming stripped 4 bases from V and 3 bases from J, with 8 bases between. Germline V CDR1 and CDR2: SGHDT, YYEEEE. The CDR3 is CASSVPSYEQYF. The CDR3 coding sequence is TGTGCCAGCAGCGTGCCGAGCTACGAGCAGTACTTC. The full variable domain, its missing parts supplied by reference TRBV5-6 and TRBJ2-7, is DAGVTQSPTHLIKTRGQQVTLRCSPKSGHDTVSWYQQALGQGPQFIFQYYEEEERQRGNFPDRFSGHQFPNYSSELNVNALLLGDSALYLCASSVPSYEQYFGPGTRLTVT.

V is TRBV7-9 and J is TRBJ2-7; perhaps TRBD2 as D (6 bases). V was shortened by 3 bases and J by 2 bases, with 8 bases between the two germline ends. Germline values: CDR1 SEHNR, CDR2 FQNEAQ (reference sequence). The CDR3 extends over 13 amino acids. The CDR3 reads CASSFPGAYEQYF. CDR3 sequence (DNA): TGTGCCAGCAGCTTCCCGGGGGCCTACGAGCAGTACTTC. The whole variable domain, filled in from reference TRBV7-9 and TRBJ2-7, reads DTGVSQNPRHKITKRGQNVTFRCDPISEHNRLYWYRQTLGQGPEFLTYFQNEAQLEKSRLLSDRFSAERPKGSFSTLEIQRTEQGDSAMYLCASSFPGAYEQYFGPGTRLTVT.

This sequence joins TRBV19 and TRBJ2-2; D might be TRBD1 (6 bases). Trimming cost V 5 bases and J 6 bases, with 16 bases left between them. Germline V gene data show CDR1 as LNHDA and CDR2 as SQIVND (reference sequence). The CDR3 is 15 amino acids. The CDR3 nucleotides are TGTGCCAGTAGTTTGCAGGGGATAGTGTCCGGGGAGCTGTTTTTT. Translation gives CASSLQGIVSGELFF.

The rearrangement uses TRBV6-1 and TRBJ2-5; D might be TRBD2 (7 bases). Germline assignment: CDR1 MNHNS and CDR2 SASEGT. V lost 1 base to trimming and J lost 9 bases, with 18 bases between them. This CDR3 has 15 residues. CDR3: CASSEVRGPIEAQYF. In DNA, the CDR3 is TGTGCCAGCAGTGAAGTGCGGGGGCCCATCGAAGCCCAGTACTTC.

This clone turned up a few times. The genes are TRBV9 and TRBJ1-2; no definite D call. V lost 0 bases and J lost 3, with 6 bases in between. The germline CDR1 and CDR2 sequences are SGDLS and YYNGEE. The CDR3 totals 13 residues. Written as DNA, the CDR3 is TGTGCCAGCAGCGTAGTTGCGGACTATGGCTACACCTTC. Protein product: CASSVVADYGYTF.

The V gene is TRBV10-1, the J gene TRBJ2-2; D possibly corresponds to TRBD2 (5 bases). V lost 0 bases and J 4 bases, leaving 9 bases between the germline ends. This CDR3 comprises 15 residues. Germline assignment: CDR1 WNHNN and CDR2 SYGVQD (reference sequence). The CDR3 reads CASSESGSFTGELFF. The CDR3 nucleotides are TGCGCCAGCAGTGAGTCGGGGAGTTTCACCGGGGAGCTGTTTTTT.

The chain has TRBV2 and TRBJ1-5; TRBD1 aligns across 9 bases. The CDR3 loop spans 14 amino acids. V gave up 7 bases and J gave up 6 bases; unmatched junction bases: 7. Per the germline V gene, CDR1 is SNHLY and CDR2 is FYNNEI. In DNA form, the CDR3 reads TGTGCCAGCACCCGACAGGGGGTTAGTCAGCCCCAGCATTTT. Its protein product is CASTRQGVSQPQHF.

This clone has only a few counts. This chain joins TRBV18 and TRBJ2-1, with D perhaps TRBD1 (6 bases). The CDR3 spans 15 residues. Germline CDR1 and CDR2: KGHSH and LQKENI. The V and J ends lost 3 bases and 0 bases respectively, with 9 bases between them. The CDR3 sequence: CASSPTGPSYNEQFF. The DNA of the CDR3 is TGTGCCAGCTCACCGACAGGTCCCTCCTACAATGAGCAGTTCTTC.

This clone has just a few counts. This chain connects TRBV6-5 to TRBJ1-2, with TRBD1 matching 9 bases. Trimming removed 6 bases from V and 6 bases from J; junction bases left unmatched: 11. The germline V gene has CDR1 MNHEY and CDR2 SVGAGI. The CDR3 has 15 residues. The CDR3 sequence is CASSPPNRGLHGYTF. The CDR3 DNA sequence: TGTGCCAGCAGCCCCCCCAACAGGGGGCTGCATGGCTACACCTTC.

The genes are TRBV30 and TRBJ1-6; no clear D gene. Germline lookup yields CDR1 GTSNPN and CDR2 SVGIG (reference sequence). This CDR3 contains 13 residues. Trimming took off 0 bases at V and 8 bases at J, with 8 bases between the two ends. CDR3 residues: CAWSVHRDSPLHF. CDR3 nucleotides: TGTGCCTGGAGTGTTCACCGGGATTCACCCCTCCACTTT.

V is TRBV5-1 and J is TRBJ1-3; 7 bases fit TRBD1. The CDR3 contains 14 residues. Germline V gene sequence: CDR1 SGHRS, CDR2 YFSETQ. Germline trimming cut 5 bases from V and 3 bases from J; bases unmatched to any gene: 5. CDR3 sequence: CASREGAGGNTIYF. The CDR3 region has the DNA TGCGCCAGCAGGGAGGGGGCTGGTGGAAACACCATATATTTT.

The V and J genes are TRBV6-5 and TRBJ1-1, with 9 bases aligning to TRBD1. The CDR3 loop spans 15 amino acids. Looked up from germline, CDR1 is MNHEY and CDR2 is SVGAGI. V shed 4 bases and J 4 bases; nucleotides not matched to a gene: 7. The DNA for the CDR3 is TGTGCCAGCAGTTCACCTCCGGACAGGGGCACTGAAGCTTTCTTT. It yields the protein CASSSPPDRGTEAFF.

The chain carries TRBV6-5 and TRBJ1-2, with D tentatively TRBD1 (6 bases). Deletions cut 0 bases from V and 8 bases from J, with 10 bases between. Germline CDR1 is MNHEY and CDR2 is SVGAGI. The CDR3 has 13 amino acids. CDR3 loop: CASSYSAGTGYTF. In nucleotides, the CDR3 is TGTGCCAGCAGTTACTCGGCAGGGACAGGCTACACCTTC.

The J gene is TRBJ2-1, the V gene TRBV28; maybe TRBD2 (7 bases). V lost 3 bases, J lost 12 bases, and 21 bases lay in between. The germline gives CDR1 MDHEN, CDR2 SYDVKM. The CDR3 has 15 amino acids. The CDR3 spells CASSLGRGAAMRQFF. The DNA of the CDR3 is TGTGCCAGCAGTTTGGGACGGGGGGCCGCAATGAGGCAGTTCTTC.

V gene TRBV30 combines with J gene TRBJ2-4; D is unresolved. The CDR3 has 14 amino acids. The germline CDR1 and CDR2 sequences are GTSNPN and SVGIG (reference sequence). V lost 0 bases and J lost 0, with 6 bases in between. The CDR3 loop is CAWSVSLAKNIQYF. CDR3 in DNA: TGTGCCTGGAGTGTCAGTCTAGCCAAAAACATTCAGTACTTC.

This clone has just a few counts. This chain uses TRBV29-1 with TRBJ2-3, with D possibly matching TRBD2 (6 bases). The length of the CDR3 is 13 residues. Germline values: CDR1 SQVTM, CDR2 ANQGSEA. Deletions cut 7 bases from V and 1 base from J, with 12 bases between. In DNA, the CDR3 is TGCAGCGGGGACTTGGGGGGCACAGATACGCAGTATTTT. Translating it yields CSGDLGGTDTQYF.

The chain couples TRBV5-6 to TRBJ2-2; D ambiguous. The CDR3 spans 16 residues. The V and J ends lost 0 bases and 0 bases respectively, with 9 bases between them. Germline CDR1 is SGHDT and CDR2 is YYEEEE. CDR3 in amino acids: CASSLVSSSNTGELFF. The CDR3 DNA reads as TGTGCCAGCAGCTTGGTCAGTTCCTCGAACACCGGGGAGCTGTTTTTT.

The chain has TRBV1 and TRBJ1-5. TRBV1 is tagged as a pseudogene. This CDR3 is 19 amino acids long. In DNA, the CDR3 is TGCACCAGCAGCCAAGATTTAGGAGGGAGGAGAGGAAGCAATCAGCCCCAGCATTTT. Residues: CTSSQDLGGRRGSNQPQHF.

In nucleotides, the CDR3 is TGTGCCAGCAGCTTATCTCTCCCTGGGGCCAACGTCCTGACTTTC. Protein sequence: CASSLSLPGANVLTF. J is TRBJ2-6 and V is TRBV7-9; no reliable D call. The CDR3 loop spans 15 amino acids. Germline CDR1 is SEHNR and CDR2 is FQNEAQ (reference sequence). V gave up 2 bases and J gave up 2 bases, with 7 bases separating them. The variable domain in full, completed from reference TRBV7-9 and TRBJ2-6, reads DTGVSQNPRHKITKRGQNVTFRCDPISEHNRLYWYRQTLGQGPEFLTYFQNEAQLEKSRLLSDRFSAERPKGSFSTLEIQRTEQGDSAMYLCASSLSLPGANVLTFGAGSRLTVL.

Here the CDR3 reads CASSRSLAGGLETQYF. Written as DNA, the CDR3 is TGTGCCAGCAGCCGGTCACTAGCGGGGGGCCTAGAGACCCAGTACTTC. This chain links TRBV4-2 with TRBJ2-5; 12 nucleotides line up with TRBD2. There are 16 residues in the CDR3. Germline CDR1 and CDR2: LGHNA and YNFKEQ. Losses at the gene ends were 4 bases for V and 4 bases for J; bases not matched to a gene: 7.

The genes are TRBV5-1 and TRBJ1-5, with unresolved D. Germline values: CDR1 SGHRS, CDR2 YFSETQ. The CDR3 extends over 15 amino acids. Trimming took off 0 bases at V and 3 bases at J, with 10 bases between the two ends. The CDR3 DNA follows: TGCGCCAGCAGCTTGGATGGGCAGGACAATCAGCCCCAGCATTTT. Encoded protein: CASSLDGQDNQPQHF.

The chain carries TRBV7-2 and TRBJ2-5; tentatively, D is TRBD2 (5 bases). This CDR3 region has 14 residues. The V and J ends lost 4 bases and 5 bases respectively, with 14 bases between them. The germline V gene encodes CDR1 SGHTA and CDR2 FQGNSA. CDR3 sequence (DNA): TGTGCCAGCAGCTCCATGCGGGTCCGCGAGACCCAGTACTTC. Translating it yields CASSSMRVRETQYF.